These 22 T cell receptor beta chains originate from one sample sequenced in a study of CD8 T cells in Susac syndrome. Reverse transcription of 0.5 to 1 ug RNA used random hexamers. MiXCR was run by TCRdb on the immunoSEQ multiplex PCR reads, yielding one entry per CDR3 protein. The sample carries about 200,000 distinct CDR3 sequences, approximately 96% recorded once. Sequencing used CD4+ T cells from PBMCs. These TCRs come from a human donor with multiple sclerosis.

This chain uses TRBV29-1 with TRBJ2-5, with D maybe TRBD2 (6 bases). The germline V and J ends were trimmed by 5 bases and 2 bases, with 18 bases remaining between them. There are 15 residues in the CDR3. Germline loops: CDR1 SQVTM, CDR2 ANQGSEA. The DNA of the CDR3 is TGCAGCGTTCGTGGCGGGATCGGGGGACAAGAGACCCAGTACTTC. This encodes CSVRGGIGGQETQYF.

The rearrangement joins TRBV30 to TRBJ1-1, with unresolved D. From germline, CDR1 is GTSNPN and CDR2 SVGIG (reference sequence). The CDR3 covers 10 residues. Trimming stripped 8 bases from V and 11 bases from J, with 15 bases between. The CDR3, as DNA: TGTGCCGGTGGGTTGGGTACGGCTTTCTTT. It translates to CAGGLGTAFF.

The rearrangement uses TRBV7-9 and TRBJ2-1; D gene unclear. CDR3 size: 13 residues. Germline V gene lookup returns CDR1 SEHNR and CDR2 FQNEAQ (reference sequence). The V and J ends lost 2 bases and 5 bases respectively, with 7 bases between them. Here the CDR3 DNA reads TGTGCCAGCAGCTTATATCCGAACAATGAGCAGTTCTTC. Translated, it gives CASSLYPNNEQFF.

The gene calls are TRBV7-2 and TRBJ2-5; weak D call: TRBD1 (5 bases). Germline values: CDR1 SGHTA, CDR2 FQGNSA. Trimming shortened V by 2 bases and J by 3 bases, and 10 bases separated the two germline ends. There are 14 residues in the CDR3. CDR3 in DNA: TGTGCCAGCAGCTTATCGTGGGGCGAAGAGACCCAGTACTTC. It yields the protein CASSLSWGEETQYF. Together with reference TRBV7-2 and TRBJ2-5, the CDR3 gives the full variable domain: GAGVSQSPSNKVTEKGKDVELRCDPISGHTALYWYRQSLGQGLEFLIYFQGNSAPDKSGLPSDRFSAERTGGSVSTLTIQRTQQEDSAVYLCASSLSWGEETQYFGPGTRLLVL.

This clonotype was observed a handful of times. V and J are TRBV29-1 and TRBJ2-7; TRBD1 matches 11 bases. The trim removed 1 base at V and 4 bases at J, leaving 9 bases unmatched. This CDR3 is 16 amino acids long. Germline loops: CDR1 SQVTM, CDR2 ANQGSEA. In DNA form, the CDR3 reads TGCAGCGTTGAAGGCTCCGGGACAGGGGGTCTGTACGAGCAGTACTTC. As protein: CSVEGSGTGGLYEQYF.

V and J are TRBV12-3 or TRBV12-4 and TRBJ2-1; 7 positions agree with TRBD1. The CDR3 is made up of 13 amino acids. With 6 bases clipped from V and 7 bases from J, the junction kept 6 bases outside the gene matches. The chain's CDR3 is CASRSPTGNEQFF. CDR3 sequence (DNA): TGTGCCAGCAGGTCCCCGACAGGGAATGAGCAGTTCTTC.

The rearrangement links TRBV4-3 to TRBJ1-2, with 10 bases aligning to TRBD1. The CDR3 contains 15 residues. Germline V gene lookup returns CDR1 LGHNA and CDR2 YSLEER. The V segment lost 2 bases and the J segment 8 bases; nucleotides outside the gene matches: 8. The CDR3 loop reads CASSQPGTGDEGYTF. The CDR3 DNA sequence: TGCGCCAGCAGCCAACCTGGGACAGGGGATGAAGGCTACACCTTC.

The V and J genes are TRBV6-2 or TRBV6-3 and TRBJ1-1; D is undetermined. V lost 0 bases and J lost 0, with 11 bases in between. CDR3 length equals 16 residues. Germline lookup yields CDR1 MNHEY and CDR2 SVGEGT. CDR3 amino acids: CASSYSPANMNTEAFF. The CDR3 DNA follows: TGTGCCAGCAGTTACTCCCCAGCAAACATGAACACTGAAGCTTTCTTT.

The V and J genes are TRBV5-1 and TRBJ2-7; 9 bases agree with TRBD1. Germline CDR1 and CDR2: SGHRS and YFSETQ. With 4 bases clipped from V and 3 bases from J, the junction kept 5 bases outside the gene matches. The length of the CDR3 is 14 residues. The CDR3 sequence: CASSDSTGGYEQYF. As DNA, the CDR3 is TGCGCCAGCAGCGACTCGACAGGGGGCTACGAGCAGTACTTC.

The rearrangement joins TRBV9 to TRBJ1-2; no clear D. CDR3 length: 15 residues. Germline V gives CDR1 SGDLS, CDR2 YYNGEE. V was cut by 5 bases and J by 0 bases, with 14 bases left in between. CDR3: CASSGLIPANYGYTF. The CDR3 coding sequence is TGTGCCAGCAGTGGTCTCATCCCCGCTAACTATGGCTACACCTTC.

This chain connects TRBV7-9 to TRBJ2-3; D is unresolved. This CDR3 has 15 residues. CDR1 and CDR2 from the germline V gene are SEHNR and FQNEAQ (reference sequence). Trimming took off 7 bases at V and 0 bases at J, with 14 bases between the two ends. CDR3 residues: CASTPLGSSTDTQYF. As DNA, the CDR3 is TGTGCCAGCACCCCGCTCGGCTCTAGCACAGATACGCAGTATTTT.

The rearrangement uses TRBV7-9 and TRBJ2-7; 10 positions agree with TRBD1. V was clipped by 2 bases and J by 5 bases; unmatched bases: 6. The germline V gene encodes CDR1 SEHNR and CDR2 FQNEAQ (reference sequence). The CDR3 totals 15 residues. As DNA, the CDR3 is TGTGCCAGCAGCTTAACCGGGACAGGGGATCACGAGCAGTACTTC. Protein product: CASSLTGTGDHEQYF.

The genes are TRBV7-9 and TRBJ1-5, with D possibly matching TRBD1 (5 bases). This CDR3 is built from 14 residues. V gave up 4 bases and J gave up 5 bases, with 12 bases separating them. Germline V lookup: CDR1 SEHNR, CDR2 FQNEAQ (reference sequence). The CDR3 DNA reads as TGTGCCAGCAGCTCCAAGGGGTTAGATCAGCCCCAGCATTTT. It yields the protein CASSSKGLDQPQHF.

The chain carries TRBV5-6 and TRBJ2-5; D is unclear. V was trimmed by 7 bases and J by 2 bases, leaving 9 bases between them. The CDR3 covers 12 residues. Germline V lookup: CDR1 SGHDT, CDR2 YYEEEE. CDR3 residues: CASGVAQETQYF. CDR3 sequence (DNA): TGTGCCAGCGGGGTGGCTCAAGAGACCCAGTACTTC.

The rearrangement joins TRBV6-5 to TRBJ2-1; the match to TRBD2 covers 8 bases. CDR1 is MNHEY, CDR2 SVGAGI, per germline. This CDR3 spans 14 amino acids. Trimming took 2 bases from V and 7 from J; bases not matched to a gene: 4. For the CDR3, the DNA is TGTGCCAGCAGTTACCGTAGCGGGGAGAATGAGCAGTTCTTC. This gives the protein CASSYRSGENEQFF.

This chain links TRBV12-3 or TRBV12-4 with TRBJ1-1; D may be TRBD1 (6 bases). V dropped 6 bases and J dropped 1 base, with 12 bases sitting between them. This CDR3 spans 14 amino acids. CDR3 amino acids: CASSLMGANTEAFF. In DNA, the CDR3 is TGTGCCAGCAGCCTCATGGGGGCGAACACTGAAGCTTTCTTT.

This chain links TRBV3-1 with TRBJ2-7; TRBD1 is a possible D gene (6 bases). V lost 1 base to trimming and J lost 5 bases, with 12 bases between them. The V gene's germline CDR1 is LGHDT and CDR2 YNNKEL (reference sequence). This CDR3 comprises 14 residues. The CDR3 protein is CASSQGNYRDEQYF. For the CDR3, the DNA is TGTGCCAGCAGCCAAGGAAATTACAGGGACGAGCAGTACTTC.

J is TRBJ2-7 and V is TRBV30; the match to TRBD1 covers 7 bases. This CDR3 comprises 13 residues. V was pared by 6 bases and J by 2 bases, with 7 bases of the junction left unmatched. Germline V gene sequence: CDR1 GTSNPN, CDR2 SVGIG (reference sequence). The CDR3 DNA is TGTGCCTGCGGGACAGACAGAACCTACGAGCAGTACTTC. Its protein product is CACGTDRTYEQYF.

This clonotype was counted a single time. This CDR3 reads CATQGYNEQFF. CDR3 sequence (DNA): TGTGCCACTCAAGGGTACAATGAGCAGTTCTTC. The chain employs TRBV15 and TRBJ2-1; no firm D call. Germline loops: CDR1 LNHNV, CDR2 YYDKDF (reference sequence). The CDR3 is 11 amino acids. The germline V and J ends were trimmed by 9 bases and 4 bases, with 7 bases remaining between them. The full variable domain, completed using reference TRBV15 and TRBJ2-1, is DAMVIQNPRYQVTQFGKPVTLSCSQTLNHNVMYWYQQKSSQAPKLLFHYYDKDFNNEADTPDNFQSRRPNTSFCFLDIRSPGLGDTAMYLCATQGYNEQFFGPGTRLTVL.

The CDR3 region has the DNA TGCGCCAGCAGCCAAGGGCAACGAGCGGGGGAAGAGACCCAGTACTTC. Amino acids: CASSQGQRAGEETQYF. The chain uses TRBV4-3 and TRBJ2-5; the match to TRBD2 covers 8 bases. The CDR3 extends over 16 amino acids. Looked up from germline, CDR1 is LGHNA and CDR2 is YSLEER. The V segment lost 1 base and the J segment 3 bases; nucleotides outside the gene matches: 7.

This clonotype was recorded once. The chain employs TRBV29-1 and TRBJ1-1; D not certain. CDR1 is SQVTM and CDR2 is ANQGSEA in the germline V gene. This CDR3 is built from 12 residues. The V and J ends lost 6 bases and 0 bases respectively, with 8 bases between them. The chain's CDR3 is CSVSQLNTEAFF. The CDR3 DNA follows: TGCAGCGTCTCCCAGCTGAACACTGAAGCTTTCTTT.

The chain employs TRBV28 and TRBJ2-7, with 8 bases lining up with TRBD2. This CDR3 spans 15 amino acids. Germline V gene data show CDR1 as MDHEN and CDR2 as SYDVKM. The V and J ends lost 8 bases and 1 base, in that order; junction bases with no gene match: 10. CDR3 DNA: TGTGCCAGCCGACTCGGGGGGGCTAAGTCCTACGAGCAGTACTTC. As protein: CASRLGGAKSYEQYF.